These T cell receptor beta chains were read from a single sample in a study of T cell repertoires in cytomegalovirus infection. TCRdb independently ran MiXCR on the reads; one entry per CDR3 protein. The sample carries a few hundred thousand distinct CDR3 sequences, about 39% recorded once. Which antigens these TCRs recognize remains unknown. This material consisted of cultured PBMCs, taken from culture after CMV antigen stimulation. These receptors were obtained from a human donor in good health (CMV status not recorded). Some clones in this sample may be carry-over from other donors' samples. Each CDR3 is given with its conserved first and last residue. A D gene is named only where the DNA matches it firmly. Clone size is shown for a subset of rows, as once, few, many or a class of expanded clone.

clone size,D gene,J gene,V gene,CDR3 DNA,CDR3 protein
many,TRBD1,TRBJ1-3,TRBV7-2,TGTGCCAGCAGCTTAGCGGGGGGGACAGTCTCTGGAAACACCATATATTTT,CASSLAGGTVSGNTIYF
.,.,TRBJ2-3,TRBV6-1,TGTGCCAGCAGTGAAGTTTCGGCGGACGTAGATACGCAGTATTTT,CASSEVSADVDTQYF
.,.,TRBJ2-3,TRBV9,TGTGCCAGCAGAGGACCGACCACAGATACGCAGTATTTT,CASRGPTTDTQYF
.,.,TRBJ2-2,TRBV4-1,TGCGCCAGCAGCCAAGGTGGCCCCAGGGGCGGGGAGCTGTTTTTT,CASSQGGPRGGELFF
.,.,TRBJ1-5,TRBV6-2/TRBV6-3,TGTGCCAGCACCACACGGGGCAATCAGCCCCAGCATTTT,CASTTRGNQPQHF
.,TRBD1,TRBJ1-2,TRBV19,TGTGCCAGTAGTGGTGTGACAGGGTTCGATGGCTACACCTTC,CASSGVTGFDGYTF
.,.,TRBJ2-2,TRBV10-3,TGTGCCATCAAGGATTCGCGATCGAACACCGGGGAGCTGTTTTTT,CAIKDSRSNTGELFF
few,.,TRBJ1-4,TRBV6-1,TGTGCCAGCAGTTCAGCGGGGGACTCAAAACTGTTTTTT,CASSSAGDSKLFF
.,.,TRBJ2-3,TRBV19,TGTGCCAGTAGTCCGAGACAGGTCACAGATACGCAGTATTTT,CASSPRQVTDTQYF
.,TRBD2,TRBJ2-1,TRBV5-5,TGTGCCAGCAGCTTGAGTGGCGGGGGGCCCTACAATGAGCAGTTCTTC,CASSLSGGGPYNEQFF
many,.,TRBJ2-3,TRBV7-8,TGTGCCAGCAGCGTAGGAATGTGGAACACAGATACGCAGTATTTT,CASSVGMWNTDTQYF
.,.,TRBJ2-3,TRBV5-1,TGCGCCAGCAGCTTGGGCGGGACAAGGGGGACAGATACGCAGTATTTT,CASSLGGTRGTDTQYF
few,TRBD2,TRBJ2-3,TRBV6-8,TGTGCCAGCAGTTCCGGGGGGGGCTTGGATACGCAGTATTTT,CASSSGGGLDTQYF
many,TRBD2,TRBJ2-3,TRBV7-2,TGTGCCAGCAGCCTAGCGGGAGGTGAAGATACGCAGTATTTT,CASSLAGGEDTQYF
few,.,TRBJ2-3,TRBV6-1,TGTGCCAGCAGAAGCAGAGAGCCAGCCACAGATACGCAGTATTTT,CASRSREPATDTQYF
.,TRBD1,TRBJ1-2,TRBV5-4,TGTGCCAGCAGGCGGACAGGGACTGGCTACACCTTC,CASRRTGTGYTF
.,.,TRBJ1-1,TRBV4-1,TGCGCCAGCAGCCGACAGAGAGCCATGAACACTGAAGCTTTCTTT,CASSRQRAMNTEAFF
.,TRBD2,TRBJ2-3,TRBV2,TGTGCCAGCAGTGGACAGCGGGGCCGCACAGATACGCAGTATTTT,CASSGQRGRTDTQYF
.,.,TRBJ2-4,TRBV11-2,TGTGCCAGCAGCTTAGCCGTCCCGCGTAAAAACATTCAGTACTTC,CASSLAVPRKNIQYF
.,.,TRBJ2-1,TRBV2,TGTGCCAGCATGGAACTAGAGCAGTTCTTC,CASMELEQFF
.,TRBD1,TRBJ1-1,TRBV29-1,TGCAGCGTTGGACAGGGGGACACTGAAGCTTTCTTT,CSVGQGDTEAFF
.,.,TRBJ1-5,TRBV6-2/TRBV6-3,TGTGCCAGCAGTTACCGGGGAATCAATCAGCCCCAGCATTTT,CASSYRGINQPQHF
few,.,TRBJ1-6,TRBV7-8,TGTGCCAGCAGCTTTAGTAGACAGAATTCACCCCTCCACTTT,CASSFSRQNSPLHF
.,.,TRBJ1-2,TRBV5-1,TGCGCCAGCAGCATGGACAGCACGCATGGCTACACCTTC,CASSMDSTHGYTF
many,.,TRBJ1-3,TRBV7-2,TGTGCCAGCAGCTTGGACGGCTACGTTACTTCGGCTGGAAACACCATATATTTT,CASSLDGYVTSAGNTIYF
.,.,TRBJ1-1,TRBV5-4,TGTGCCAGCAGCATTGGTGTTCGGGGATCCACTGAAGCTTTCTTT,CASSIGVRGSTEAFF
few,.,TRBJ2-7,TRBV7-6,TGTGCCAGCAGCTTAGAGATTAGCGCTACTGGGGAGCAGTACTTC,CASSLEISATGEQYF
many,.,TRBJ2-1,TRBV7-2,TGTGCCAGCAGCTTAGCAGGACCTAGCAGTGGGCAGTTCTTC,CASSLAGPSSGQFF
.,TRBD2,TRBJ2-1,TRBV7-6,TGTGCCAGCAGCCGGGGGGGGGAAAGATACCGAGGGGCCTACAATGAGCAGTTCTTC,CASSRGGERYRGAYNEQFF
.,.,TRBJ1-5,TRBV18,TGTGCCAGCTCACCAGGGCAGGCGAGCAATCAGCCCCAGCATTTT,CASSPGQASNQPQHF
.,.,TRBJ2-7,TRBV6-1,TGTGCCAGCAGTGAGAGTAGCGGCTGGGGATCCTACGAGCAGTACTTC,CASSESSGWGSYEQYF
few,.,TRBJ1-1,TRBV7-8,TGTGCCAGCAGCTTACGGGACACCACCAACACTGAAGCTTTCTTT,CASSLRDTTNTEAFF
.,TRBD1,TRBJ1-1,TRBV27,TGTGCCAGCAGCCCCACCCGGACAGGCGCCTTCACTGAAGCTTTCTTT,CASSPTRTGAFTEAFF
many,.,TRBJ1-4,TRBV7-2,TGTGCCAGCAGCCTCTTGAATCTAGGTACAGGAGAAAAACTGTTTTTT,CASSLLNLGTGEKLFF
few,.,TRBJ1-1,TRBV11-2,TGTGCCAGCAGCTTAAGCCCCCTGCAGGACACTGAAGCTTTCTTT,CASSLSPLQDTEAFF
.,TRBD1,TRBJ1-2,TRBV2,TGTGCCAGCAGTGTAGGGACAGGGAGATACAACTATGGCTACACCTTC,CASSVGTGRYNYGYTF
many,.,TRBJ2-7,TRBV7-2,TGTGCCAGCAGCTCGGACCTCTACGAGCAGTACTTC,CASSSDLYEQYF
few,.,TRBJ1-2,TRBV19,TGTGCCAGTAGTATATTCGGGGTTCCATCCTCTTATGGCTACACCTTC,CASSIFGVPSSYGYTF
many,.,TRBJ1-5,TRBV12-3/TRBV12-4,TGTGCCAGCAGCTCACAGGGAAGCAATCAGCCCCAGCATTTT,CASSSQGSNQPQHF
.,.,TRBJ1-4,TRBV7-8,TGTGCCAGCAGTTCCAGGGAGAATGAAAAACTGTTTTTT,CASSSRENEKLFF